The rows below give T cell receptor beta chains drawn from one sample of a study of blood T cell repertoires in COVID-19. Profiled with immunoSEQ multiplex PCR; TCRdb holds only in-frame clones, not every one. The sample yields about 160,000 clones, 85% to 90% seen once. Input material: peripheral blood. The receptors here all came from a woman between 65 and 79 years old with COVID-19, enrolled during active disease. The CDR3 runs from the conserved cysteine through the conserved F or W. The D gene is left open where the match is weak. Clone size is shown for a subset of rows, as once, few, many or a class of expanded clone.

d_call	clone_size	v_call	j_call	cdr3_nt	cdr3_aa
-	-	TRBV29-1	TRBJ1-1	TGCAGCGTTGTTTGGGGGGGAAACACTGAAGCTTTCTTT	CSVVWGGNTEAFF
-	-	TRBV5-1	TRBJ1-4	TGCGCCAGCAGCCTTACAGCGGGGGGGAATGAAAAACTGTTTTTT	CASSLTAGGNEKLFF
-	-	TRBV6-5	TRBJ1-5	TGTGCCAGCATCGCGGTACAGCCCCAGCATTTT	CASIAVQPQHF
-	-	TRBV2	TRBJ1-4	TGTGCCAGCAGGGTACAGGGAGCAACTAATGAAAAACTGTTTTTT	CASRVQGATNEKLFF
TRBD1	-	TRBV10-3	TRBJ2-7	TGTGCCACCCGGGACAGCACGTTCCTACGAGGGGGCTACGAGCAGTACTTC	CATRDSTFLRGGYEQYF
-	-	TRBV28	TRBJ2-2	TGTGCCAGCAGGGAACAGGAATACACCGGGGAGCTGTTTTTT	CASREQEYTGELFF
-	few	TRBV10-3	TRBJ2-5	TGTGCCATCAGTGAGTTGGAACGGGGGACCCAGTACTTC	CAISELERGTQYF
-	-	TRBV30	TRBJ1-6	TGTGCCTGGAGCGCAGACAGAAGTGATTCACCCCTCCACTTT	CAWSADRSDSPLHF
-	-	TRBV28	TRBJ2-1	TGTGCCAGCAGCCGATCGACAGTGAGCTCCTACAATGAGCAGTTCTTC	CASSRSTVSSYNEQFF
TRBD1	-	TRBV2	TRBJ2-7	TGTGCCAGCATTCCACAGGGGGCTTTTACGTCACCGTCCTACGAGCAGTACTTC	CASIPQGAFTSPSYEQYF
TRBD2	-	TRBV11-3	TRBJ2-3	TGTGCCAGCAGCTTAGAGGCGGGGGGCCCCACAGATACGCAGTATTTT	CASSLEAGGPTDTQYF
-	-	TRBV9	TRBJ2-7	TGTGCCAGCAGCCCCACAGGGTATGAGCAGTACTTC	CASSPTGYEQYF
-	-	TRBV5-1	TRBJ1-6	TGCGCCAGCAGCCCAACTCGGACAGCCCTTAATTCACCCCTCCACTTT	CASSPTRTALNSPLHF
-	-	TRBV28	TRBJ1-4	TGTGCCAGCAGTTCCCCCGAGACAGAGGAAAAACTGTTTTTT	CASSSPETEEKLFF
-	once	TRBV6-6	TRBJ1-4	TGTGCCAGCAGAACGACACCTACAGGTGAAAAACTGTTTTTT	CASRTTPTGEKLFF
-	-	TRBV6-5	TRBJ1-1	TGTGCCAGCAGAACAAATGCAGGGATATACACTGAAGCTTTCTTT	CASRTNAGIYTEAFF
-	-	TRBV28	TRBJ1-1	TGTGCCAGCAGTCGCCCCCGGGAGTCTGAAGCTTTCTTT	CASSRPRESEAFF
TRBD1	-	TRBV10-3	TRBJ1-5	TGTGCCATCAGTGACTTGGGACAGGACAGCAATCAGCCCCAGCATTTT	CAISDLGQDSNQPQHF
TRBD1	-	TRBV2	TRBJ2-3	TGTGCCAGCAGTCCCCTTACAGGGGGGTCTAGGACAGATACGCAGTATTTT	CASSPLTGGSRTDTQYF
-	-	TRBV3-1/TRBV3-2	TRBJ1-6	TGTGCCAGCAGCATCACCCCCCCCGGGGGGCGGAATTCACCCCTCCACTTT	CASSITPPGGRNSPLHF
TRBD2	-	TRBV27	TRBJ2-2	TGTGCCAGCAGTATGGCGGGGGGGACCGGGGAGCTGTTTTTT	CASSMAGGTGELFF
-	-	TRBV7-6	TRBJ2-3	TGTGCCAGCAGCCTCCGATTCGGGAGCACAGATACGCAGTATTTT	CASSLRFGSTDTQYF
TRBD2	-	TRBV2	TRBJ2-5	TGTGCCAGCACGGAAGCGGGGGATACGCGGGGTACGACCCAGTACTTC	CASTEAGDTRGTTQYF
-	-	TRBV7-2	TRBJ1-6	TGTGCCAGCAGCTTAGTACGACAAACCAATATAATTCACCCCCTCCACTTT	CASSLVRQTNIIHPLHF
TRBD2	-	TRBV6-5	TRBJ2-1	TGTGCCAGCAGCCAGGGACTAGCAGGTGAGCAGTTCTTC	CASSQGLAGEQFF
TRBD2	once	TRBV11-3	TRBJ2-2	TGTGCCAGCAGCTCGCGGGGGGCTGACACCGGGGAGCTGTTTTTT	CASSSRGADTGELFF
-	-	TRBV27	TRBJ2-3	TGTGCCAGCAGCTCGACTTACACAGATACGCAGTATTTT	CASSSTYTDTQYF
-	few	TRBV7-2	TRBJ2-7	TGTGCCAGCGAGTCCCCTTTCTCCTACGAGCAGTACTTC	CASESPFSYEQYF
TRBD2	-	TRBV5-4	TRBJ2-1	TGTGCCAGCAGGGGGGCGGGGGGAAGCTACAATGAGCAGTTCTTC	CASRGAGGSYNEQFF
-	-	TRBV29-1	TRBJ2-3	TGCAGCGTTGATAACGCGGTAGCGGCAGATACGCAGTATTTT	CSVDNAVAADTQYF
-	-	TRBV19	TRBJ1-1	TGTGCCAGTAGTACCCCACAGACAGTGAACACTGAAGCTTTCTTT	CASSTPQTVNTEAFF
-	once	TRBV5-1	TRBJ2-7	TGCGCCAGCAGCTCCCACGTGACCGGGAGATACGAGCAGTACTTC	CASSSHVTGRYEQYF
TRBD1	few	TRBV11-3	TRBJ1-1	TGTGCCAGCAGCCCAGGGGGCCCCACTGAAGCTTTCTTT	CASSPGGPTEAFF
TRBD2	-	TRBV5-1	TRBJ2-3	TGCGCCAGCAGCTTGTATAGCGGGGGTAACACAGATACGCAGTATTTT	CASSLYSGGNTDTQYF
TRBD2	-	TRBV20-1	TRBJ2-4	TGCAGTGCTAGTCTCCCGGGGGGGCCCTACATTCAGTACTTC	CSASLPGGPYIQYF
TRBD1	-	TRBV2	TRBJ2-2	TGTGCCAGCAGGGAGACAGGGGCGAACACCGGGGAGCTGTTTTTT	CASRETGANTGELFF
-	-	TRBV19	TRBJ1-2	TGTGCCAGTAGATTGATCAGGGATGGCTACACCTTC	CASRLIRDGYTF
-	-	TRBV3-1/TRBV3-2	TRBJ2-5	TGTGCCAGCAGCCCGCGGGGGCGGGGCCAAGAGACCCAGTACTTC	CASSPRGRGQETQYF
-	-	TRBV6-5	TRBJ1-1	TGTGCCACCGGTCGGGCAGGGGTAAGCACTGAAGCTTTCTTT	CATGRAGVSTEAFF
-	-	TRBV7-9	TRBJ1-3	TGTGCCAGCAGCCGTACTAGCGGGGGGAAGTCTGGAAACACCATATATTTT	CASSRTSGGKSGNTIYF
TRBD1	few	TRBV11-2	TRBJ2-7	TGTGCCAGCAGCTCCCCCGGGACAGGGTTCTACGAGCAGTACTTC	CASSSPGTGFYEQYF
-	-	TRBV28	TRBJ1-2	TGTGCCAGCAGTTTATCGACAGGAGGCTACACCTTC	CASSLSTGGYTF
TRBD1	once	TRBV4-1	TRBJ1-2	TGCGCCAGCAGCCACCCCGACAGGGCCATCTATGGCTACACCTTC	CASSHPDRAIYGYTF
-	-	TRBV4-1	TRBJ1-3	TGCGCCCGCAGCCGGCCGGGACAAGACCCCGGAAACACCATATATTTT	CARSRPGQDPGNTIYF
-	-	TRBV3-1/TRBV3-2	TRBJ1-6	TGTGCCAGCAGCGAAGTGGGGGGTTCACCCCTCCACTTT	CASSEVGGSPLHF
TRBD1	-	TRBV19	TRBJ2-1	TGTGCCAGTAGTAGGGACAGAAGGGTAGAGGAGCAGTTCTTC	CASSRDRRVEEQFF
-	-	TRBV6-6	TRBJ1-3	TGTGCCAGCAGTTATAAGGCGGCAGGGGACAACACCATATATTTT	CASSYKAAGDNTIYF
-	-	TRBV4-1	TRBJ1-2	TGCGCCAGCAGCCATCAAGAGATTAGTAACTATGGCTACACCTTC	CASSHQEISNYGYTF
TRBD2	-	TRBV10-3	TRBJ2-7	TGTGCCATCAGGGGGCCGGGAGGGGGAAACGAGCAGTACTTC	CAIRGPGGGNEQYF
-	once	TRBV12-1	TRBJ2-2	TGTGCCAGCAGCCACCGGGACACACCTGGGGGTCTAGCAGAGAACACCGGGGAGCTGTTTTTT	CASSHRDTPGGLAENTGELFF
-	-	TRBV3-1/TRBV3-2	TRBJ2-7	TGTGCCAGCAGCCAAGTCTCAGGTCCGCTGGAGCAGTACTTC	CASSQVSGPLEQYF
-	-	TRBV7-9	TRBJ2-3	TGTGCCAGCAGCTCTAACGGGGGTTACAGCACAGATACGCAGTATTTT	CASSSNGGYSTDTQYF
TRBD2	-	TRBV6-5	TRBJ2-3	TGTGCCAGCAGGGGACTAGTAACAGATACGCAGTATTTT	CASRGLVTDTQYF